The T cell receptor (beta chain) described here comes from a study of CD8 T cells in ankylosing spondylitis. As to this clonotype: What it binds is not known.

The CDR3 is 15 residues long. Trimming took 6 bases from V and 4 from J; bases not matched to a gene: 7. Germline CDR1 and CDR2: MNHEY and SVGEGT. TCRdb recomputed calls from the 5' RACE reads with MiXCR, one row per CDR3 protein. The table lists hundreds of thousands of distinct CDR3 sequences, 12% of them singletons. Study conclusions and caveats: One TCR beta motif, made up of eight or nine highly homologous variants, appeared characteristic of ankylosing spondylitis blood.

This sequence joins TRBV6-2 or TRBV6-3 and TRBJ1-5, with TRBD1 matching over 9 bases. This TCR came from a male donor with ankylosing spondylitis. The sequencing input was blood, either unsorted or a sorted T cell fraction (not recorded which). The CDR3 sequence: CASSSTGTGNQPQHF. CDR3 DNA sequence: TGTGCCAGCAGCTCCACCGGGACAGGGAATCAGCCCCAGCATTTT.